The 17 T cell receptor beta chains in this list originate from one sample, sequenced in a study of blood T cells in healthy people across ages. Primers used in a second PCR of roughly 7 to 12 cycles were a sample-barcoded 5' primer and a J-beta primer mix. From the 5' RACE reads, TCRdb called clonotypes with MiXCR, one entry per CDR3 protein. The data hold 650,000 to 700,000 distinct CDR3 sequences, with roughly 32% observed a single time. Sequenced sample: blood. The receptors here all came from an elderly woman in good health.

This clonotype has a count of ten or more. The chain couples TRBV20-1 to TRBJ2-7, with a weak D call TRBD2 (6 bases). From germline, CDR1 is DFQATT and CDR2 SNEGSKA (reference sequence). This CDR3 spans 14 amino acids. V was shortened by 5 bases and J by 0 bases, with 14 bases between the two germline ends. CDR3 DNA sequence: TGCAGTGCTGTGAAGTCCGGGAGCTCCTACGAGCAGTACTTC. Its translation: CSAVKSGSSYEQYF.

This clonotype was counted at least ten times. V and J are TRBV9 and TRBJ2-3; 7 bases align to TRBD2. With 4 bases clipped from V and 4 bases from J, the junction kept 12 bases outside the gene matches. In germline, CDR1 is SGDLS, CDR2 YYNGEE. This CDR3 has 16 amino acids. In DNA, the CDR3 is TGTGCCAGCAGCCCGCAAGGGGTGGGGGGGGCAGATACGCAGTATTTT. Protein product: CASSPQGVGGADTQYF.

In regard to this clonotype: One junction end disagrees with the germline gene, perhaps due to a read error. The gene calls are TRBV9 and TRBJ2-1; D is undetermined. Germline CDR1 SGDLS, CDR2 YYNGEE. This CDR3 is built from 12 residues. The CDR3 reads CASSTADDELFF. CDR3 in DNA: TGTGCCAGCAGCACTGCAGACGATGAGCTGTTCTTC.

As for this clonotype: It may be a read error: a sequence one base away is much more abundant. The rearrangement joins TRBV10-2 to TRBJ2-3; 11 positions match TRBD2. The V gene's germline CDR1 is WSHSY and CDR2 SAAADI. The CDR3 covers 14 residues. The CDR3, as DNA: TGCGTCAGCAGGCTAGCGGGGGGCGCAGATACGCAGTATTTT. Translating gives CVSRLAGGADTQYF.

As regards this clonotype: A much larger clone is a single base away; this may be a read error. V usage is TRBV11-2 and J usage is TRBJ2-1, with no clear D. This CDR3 is 11 amino acids long. Germline values: CDR1 SGHAT, CDR2 FQNNGV. Trimming took off 4 bases at V and 9 bases at J, with 7 bases between the two ends. DNA for the CDR3: TGTGCCAGCAGCTCCTCGCGTGAGCAGTTCTTC. Its protein product is CASSSSREQFF.

The gene calls are TRBV20-1 and TRBJ2-1; D possibly corresponds to TRBD1 (6 bases). Trimming pared 7 bases from V and 0 bases from J, leaving 13 bases between. Germline V gene sequence: CDR1 DFQATT, CDR2 SNEGSKA (reference sequence). This CDR3 comprises 14 residues. CDR3 DNA: TGCAGTGTACCGGGACAAAGCTCCTACAATGAGCAGTTCTTC. The encoded protein is CSVPGQSSYNEQFF.

The CDR3 DNA is TGCAGTGCTAGGCCTCTACAGGTACTGAACACTGAAGCTTTCTTT. This gives the protein CSARPLQVLNTEAFF. The chain couples TRBV20-1 to TRBJ1-1, with TRBD1 as a possible D gene (5 bases). CDR1 is DFQATT, CDR2 SNEGSKA, per germline (reference sequence). The CDR3 runs to 15 residues. V was shortened by 3 bases and J by 0 bases, with 14 bases between the two germline ends.

V usage is TRBV7-2 and J usage is TRBJ1-4; D ambiguous. The CDR3 spans 13 residues. V was trimmed by 5 bases and J by 4 bases, leaving 8 bases between them. The germline CDR1 and CDR2 sequences are SGHTA and FQGNSA. The CDR3 protein is CASSPSGNEKLFF. For the CDR3, the DNA is TGTGCCAGCAGCCCATCGGGTAATGAAAAACTGTTTTTT.

Many counts were recorded for this clonotype. This chain connects TRBV27 to TRBJ2-1; 14 bases are shared with TRBD2. V lost 1 base, J lost 5 bases, and 4 bases stayed unmatched. Germline CDR1 and CDR2: MNHEY and SMNVEV (reference sequence). This CDR3 contains 17 residues. In DNA, the CDR3 is TGTGCCAGCAGTTTATATGGACTAGCGGGGGGAGACAATGAGCAGTTCTTC. Protein sequence: CASSLYGLAGGDNEQFF.

In its sample, this clonotype was seen many times. The V and J genes are TRBV5-1 and TRBJ2-5; maybe TRBD2 (7 bases). Germline V gene lookup returns CDR1 SGHRS and CDR2 YFSETQ. The CDR3 consists of 14 residues. V lost 0 bases, J lost 5 bases, and 11 bases lay in between. Written as DNA, the CDR3 is TGCGCCAGCAGCTTGGAGGGGGGGAGCGAGACCCAGTACTTC. This translates into CASSLEGGSETQYF. Drawing the rest from reference TRBV5-1 and TRBJ2-5, the complete variable domain is KAGVTQTPRYLIKTRGQQVTLSCSPISGHRSVSWYQQTPGQGLQFLFEYFSETQRNKGNFPGRFSGRQFSNSRSEMNVSTLELGDSALYLCASSLEGGSETQYFGPGTRLLVL.

A single count supports this clonotype. Possible read error: a much larger clone is one base away. This chain uses TRBV6-5 with TRBJ2-7; 10 positions agree with TRBD1. V shed 6 bases, J shed 7 bases, and the junction held 15 bases outside the gene matches. Germline V CDR1 and CDR2: MNHEY, SVGAGI. This CDR3 has 16 amino acids. The CDR3 loop reads CASSKMGQGMGNEQYF. The CDR3 DNA is TGTGCCAGCAGCAAAATGGGACAGGGGATGGGCAATGAGCAGTACTTC.

This clonotype appeared many times. V is TRBV7-3 and J is TRBJ2-1; D uncertain. Trimming cost V 2 bases and J 8 bases, with 16 bases left between them. CDR3 length equals 15 residues. Germline CDR1 SGHTA, CDR2 FQGTGA. CDR3 region: CASSLGISPSDEQFF. CDR3 coding DNA: TGTGCCAGCAGCTTAGGGATTTCACCTTCGGATGAGCAGTTCTTC.

Regarding this clonotype: A much more abundant neighbour one base away suggests this may be a read error. This rearrangement joins TRBV15 to TRBJ1-4; D gene uncertain. The length of the CDR3 is 14 residues. Germline CDR1 reads LNHNV; CDR2 reads YYDKDF (reference sequence). The CDR3 DNA sequence: TGTGCCACCAGCAGGACCGCAACTAATGAAAAACCGTTTTTT. This gives the protein CATSRTATNEKPFF.

The V and J genes are TRBV5-4 and TRBJ2-1; no firm D call. The J call may be in error: the DNA end matches TRBJ2-7 better. CDR3 size: 15 residues. Per the germline V gene, CDR1 is SGHNT and CDR2 is YYREEE (reference sequence). CDR3 in amino acids: CASSLDKASYNEQYF. The CDR3 DNA reads TGTGCCAGCAGCTTGGACAAGGCCTCCTACAATGAGCAGTACTTC.

Many counts were recorded for this clonotype. A much larger clone differs by one base, so this may be a read error. The rearrangement links TRBV20-1 to TRBJ2-1; 13 bases are shared with TRBD2. The end of the DNA is better explained by TRBJ2-7, so the J call may be wrong. Per germline, CDR1 DFQATT and CDR2 SNEGSKA (reference sequence). The CDR3 runs 16 residues. The CDR3 sequence: CSASGLAGDSYNEQYF. In DNA, the CDR3 is TGCAGTGCTAGCGGACTAGCGGGGGACTCCTACAATGAGCAGTACTTC.

This clonotype has at least ten counts. The chain recombines TRBV2 with TRBJ2-1, with 9 bases aligning to TRBD2. Per the germline V gene, CDR1 is SNHLY and CDR2 is FYNNEI. The CDR3 runs 16 residues. After removal of 2 bases from V and 7 bases from J, the junction contained 9 bases not matched to a gene. The CDR3 DNA reads as TGTGCCAGCAGTGAAAGACCCCCAGCGGGGGGAAATGAGCAGTTCTTC. Amino acids: CASSERPPAGGNEQFF.

This clonotype was recorded at least ten times. The chain is built from TRBV2 and TRBJ2-1; 15 bases map to TRBD2. The V gene end was trimmed by 5 bases and the J gene end by 7 bases; junction bases not matched to a gene: 6. The CDR3 is 16 amino acids. Germline-derived CDR1 and CDR2 are SNHLY and FYNNEI. CDR3 nucleotide sequence: TGTGCCAGCAGTAGGACTAGCGGGGGGGTGAAAAATGAGCAGTTCTTC. Protein: CASSRTSGGVKNEQFF.